Sequencing of this T cell receptor (beta chain) was carried out in a study of long-term antiretroviral therapy in people with HIV. Findings and limits, study-wide: Controls had broader CDR3 length ranges than HIV repertoires did. Blood, drawn from the mid-2000s to the late 2010s, may reflect older ART regimens.

Comment on this clone: Its specificity is not known.

CDR3 length: 17 amino acids. The junction had 15 bases not matched to a gene; V was cut back by 5 bases and J by 2 bases. Per the germline V gene, CDR1 is LGHNT and CDR2 is FRNRAP. An immunoSEQ assay, version v3.0, was performed at survey level. Some clones are missing from TCRdb's copy, which holds only in-frame ones; the method was immunoSEQ multiplex PCR. Of 30,000 to 35,000 clones in the sample, 90% to 95% were seen once. The United States was where all participants with HIV were treated. The V call is TRBV12-5, the J call TRBJ2-7; 7 nucleotides align to TRBD1. This receptor was obtained from a woman aged 45-65 years with HIV. The specimen was unsorted PBMCs, collected approximately 5.1 years after starting antiretroviral therapy. The CDR3 nucleotides read TGTGCTAGTGGTCCCTCCCCGACAGGGCTACTCCCCTACGAGCAGTACTTC. This gives the protein CASGPSPTGLLPYEQYF.